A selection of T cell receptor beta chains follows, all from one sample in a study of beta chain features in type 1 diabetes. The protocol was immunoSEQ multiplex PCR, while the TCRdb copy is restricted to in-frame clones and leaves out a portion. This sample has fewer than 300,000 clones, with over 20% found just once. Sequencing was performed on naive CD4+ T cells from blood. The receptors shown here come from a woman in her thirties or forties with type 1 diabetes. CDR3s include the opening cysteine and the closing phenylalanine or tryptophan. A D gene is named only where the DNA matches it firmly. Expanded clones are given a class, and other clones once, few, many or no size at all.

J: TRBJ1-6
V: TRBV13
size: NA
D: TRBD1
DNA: TGTGCCAGCAGCTTAGATGACAGGGGTAGTTCACCCCTCCACTTT
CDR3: CASSLDDRGSSPLHF

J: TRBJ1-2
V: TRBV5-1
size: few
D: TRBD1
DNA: TGCGCCAGCAGCCAGGACAGGGCGGTAGGCTACACCTTC
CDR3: CASSQDRAVGYTF

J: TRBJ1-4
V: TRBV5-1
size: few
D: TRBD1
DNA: TGCGCCAGCAGCATGGAGGGGGCGGGTGAAAAACTGTTTTTT
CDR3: CASSMEGAGEKLFF

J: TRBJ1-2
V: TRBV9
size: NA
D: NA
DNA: TGTGCCAGCAGCACCACAGGGCCTATCTATGGCTACACCTTC
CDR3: CASSTTGPIYGYTF

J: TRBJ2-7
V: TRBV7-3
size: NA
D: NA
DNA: TGTGCCAGCAGCCCGTCCGGTATGGACGAGCAGTACTTC
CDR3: CASSPSGMDEQYF

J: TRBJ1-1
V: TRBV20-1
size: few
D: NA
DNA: TGCAGTGCTTACGGGAACACTGAAGCTTTCTTT
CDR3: CSAYGNTEAFF

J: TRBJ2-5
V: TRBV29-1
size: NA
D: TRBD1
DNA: TGCAGCGTGGTCCCGGACAGGGAGACCCAGTACTTC
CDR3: CSVVPDRETQYF

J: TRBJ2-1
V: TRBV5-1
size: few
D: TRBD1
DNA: TGCGCCAGTCAACAGGGGGCTTACAATGAGCAGTTCTTC
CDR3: CASQQGAYNEQFF

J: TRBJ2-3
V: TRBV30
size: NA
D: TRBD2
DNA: TGTGCCTGGAGTGTAGCGGGAGTAACGGCAGATACGCAGTATTTT
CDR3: CAWSVAGVTADTQYF

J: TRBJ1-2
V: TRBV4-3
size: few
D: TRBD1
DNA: TGCGCCAGCAGCCAAGTGGCAGGGGGCGACTTGAACTATGGCTACACCTTC
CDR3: CASSQVAGGDLNYGYTF

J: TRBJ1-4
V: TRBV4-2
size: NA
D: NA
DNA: TGTGCCAGCAGCCAAGATGGTGCCCAGGGAGAAAAACTGTTTTTT
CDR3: CASSQDGAQGEKLFF

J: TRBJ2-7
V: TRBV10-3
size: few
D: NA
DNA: TGTGCCGCCCGGGGGTATGGGAGCATGGGGGAGCAGTACTTC
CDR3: CAARGYGSMGEQYF

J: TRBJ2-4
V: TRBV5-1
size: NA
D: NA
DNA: TGCGCCAGCAGCTTGGCCCGGTCGGGGGAGAACATTCAGTACTTC
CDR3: CASSLARSGENIQYF

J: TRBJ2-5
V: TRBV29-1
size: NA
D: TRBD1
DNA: TGCAGCGTCGCACGGGACAGATGGGAGACCCAGTACTTC
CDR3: CSVARDRWETQYF

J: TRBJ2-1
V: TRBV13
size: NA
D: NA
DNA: TGTGCCAGCAGCTCTTACAATGAGCAGTTCTTC
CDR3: CASSSYNEQFF

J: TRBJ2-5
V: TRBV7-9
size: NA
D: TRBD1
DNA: TGTGCCAGCAGCTTAGCGGGGACAGGCGGGGAGACCCAGTACTTC
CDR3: CASSLAGTGGETQYF

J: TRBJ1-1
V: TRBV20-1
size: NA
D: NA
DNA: TGCAGTGCGGGAGGCACTGAAGCTTTCTTT
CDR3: CSAGGTEAFF

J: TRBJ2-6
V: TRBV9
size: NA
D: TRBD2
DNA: TGTGCCAGCAGCGAGCGGGGCGAGGGAGGGACTGGGGCCAACGTCCTGACTTTC
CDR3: CASSERGEGGTGANVLTF

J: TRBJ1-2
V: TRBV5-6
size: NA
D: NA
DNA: TGTGCCAGCAGCTTTGCGGGGGCCGAGTATGGCTACACCTTC
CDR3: CASSFAGAEYGYTF

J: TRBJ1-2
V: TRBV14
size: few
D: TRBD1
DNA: TGTGCCAGCAGCCCACGGACAGGGGATGGCTACACCTTC
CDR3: CASSPRTGDGYTF

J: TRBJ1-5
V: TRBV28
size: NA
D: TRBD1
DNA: TGTGCCAGCAGACGGGACAGGGGTGACAGTCAGCCCCAGCATTTT
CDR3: CASRRDRGDSQPQHF

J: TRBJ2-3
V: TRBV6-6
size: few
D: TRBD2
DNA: TGTGCCAGCACCGGACTAGCGGGAGGGTCTGATACGCAGTATTTT
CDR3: CASTGLAGGSDTQYF

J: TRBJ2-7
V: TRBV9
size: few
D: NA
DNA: TGTGCCAGCAGCGGAGGAGGATCTTACGAGCAGTACTTC
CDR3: CASSGGGSYEQYF

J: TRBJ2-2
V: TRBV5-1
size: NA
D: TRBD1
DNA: TGCGCCAGCAGACTTGGACAGGGCAACACCGGGGAGCTGTTTTTT
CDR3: CASRLGQGNTGELFF

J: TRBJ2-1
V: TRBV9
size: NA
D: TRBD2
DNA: TGTGCCAGCAGCGTAATGGGAGCGGGAGGGTACAATGAGCAGTTCTTC
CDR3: CASSVMGAGGYNEQFF

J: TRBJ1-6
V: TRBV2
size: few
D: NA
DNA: TGTGCCAGCACCGAGGGCAGAGCCCTCCACTTT
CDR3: CASTEGRALHF

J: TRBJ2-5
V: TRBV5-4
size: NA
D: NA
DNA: TGTGCCAGCAGCTTTCAAAGGGGTTGGCAAGAGACCCAGTACTTC
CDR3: CASSFQRGWQETQYF

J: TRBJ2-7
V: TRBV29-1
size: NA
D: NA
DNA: TGCAGCGTTGTAAGGGGTTCGGTATCGAACGAGCAGTACTTC
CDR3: CSVVRGSVSNEQYF